This T cell receptor (beta chain) was recorded in a study of blood T cell repertoires in COVID-19. The wider study: The United States, Italy and Spain supplied acute and convalescent COVID-19 samples. Nucleic acid was either cDNA or gDNA, and it came from T cells, B-cell-depleted T cells, or PBMCs.

This clone was picked up a small number of times. The ends were cut back, 4 bases at V and 11 bases at J, with 15 bases in the middle. This CDR3 comprises 13 residues. CDR1 is SNHLY and CDR2 is FYNNEI in the germline V gene. The repertoire was sequenced with immunoSEQ multiplex PCR; TCRdb's copy has only in-frame clones and lacks some. The sample holds some 250,000 clones, about 80% seen once. The sequencing sample was made of peripheral blood. The TCR originated in a woman older than 75 with acute or convalescent COVID-19. This chain uses TRBV2 with TRBJ1-5, with D possibly TRBD1 on 6 matching bases. The CDR3 sequence is CASSVQGSEAQHF. In DNA, the CDR3 is TGTGCCAGCAGTGTACAGGGAAGTGAGGCCCAGCATTTT. The complete variable domain, with remaining parts taken from reference TRBV2 and TRBJ1-5, reads EPEVTQTPSHQVTQMGQEVILRCVPISNHLYFYWYRQILGQKVEFLVSFYNNEISEKSEIFDDQFSVERPDGSNFTLKIRSTKLEDSAMYFCASSVQGSEAQHFGDGTRLSIL.